This passage covers 27 T cell receptor beta chains from one sample sequenced in a study of T cell responses to AZD1222 COVID-19 vaccine. The protocol was immunoSEQ multiplex PCR, while the TCRdb copy is restricted to in-frame clones and leaves out a portion. Found here are some 150,000 clones, roughly 89% of them singletons; the top ten hold about 5%. The source material was peripheral blood, sampled on day 0 of AZD1222 vaccination. These receptor sequences come from an adult in good health.

The CDR3 loop is CASRAPGSGSGNEQFF. DNA of the CDR3: TGTGCCAGCAGGGCCCCGGGGAGCGGGTCCGGCAATGAGCAGTTCTTC. V usage is TRBV28 and J usage is TRBJ2-1, with D possibly TRBD2 on 6 matching bases. V was pared by 6 bases and J by 6 bases, with 21 bases between. Germline V gene data show CDR1 as MDHEN and CDR2 as SYDVKM. The CDR3 runs 16 residues.

The chain employs TRBV24-1 and TRBJ1-2; D gene unclear. CDR1 and CDR2 from the germline V gene are KGHDR and SFDVKD. CDR3 size: 17 residues. V shed 0 bases and J shed 0 bases, with 13 bases lying between them. CDR3 protein: CATSDLSPDGANYGYTF. CDR3 nucleotides: TGTGCCACCAGTGATTTGTCCCCCGATGGCGCTAACTATGGCTACACCTTC.

V gene TRBV19 combines with J gene TRBJ1-5, with D perhaps matching TRBD1 (6 bases). CDR1 and CDR2 from the germline V gene are LNHDA and SQIVND (reference sequence). V shed 7 bases and J shed 2 bases, with 15 bases lying between them. This CDR3 has 15 residues. CDR3 amino acids: CASTPGGSRNQPQHF. The CDR3 coding sequence is TGTGCCAGTACCCCCGGGGGCAGCCGCAATCAGCCCCAGCATTTT.

V usage is TRBV14 and J usage is TRBJ2-3; D call uncertain. Germline CDR1 SGHDN, CDR2 FVKESK. The CDR3 has 15 residues. Between the trimmed V and J ends, which lost 1 base and 0 bases, there was a span of 8 bases. The CDR3 DNA is TGTGCCAGCAGCCAAGTAGGAGTTAGCACAGATACGCAGTATTTT. Translating gives CASSQVGVSTDTQYF. The full variable domain, its missing parts supplied by reference TRBV14 and TRBJ2-3, is EAGVTQFPSHSVIEKGQTVTLRCDPISGHDNLYWYRRVMGKEIKFLLHFVKESKQDESGMPNNRFLAERTGGTYSTLKVQPAELEDSGVYFCASSQVGVSTDTQYFGPGTRLTVL.

This chain uses TRBV5-1 with TRBJ2-3, with 8 positions matching TRBD1. V was pared by 0 bases and J by 3 bases, with 9 bases of the junction left unmatched. There are 17 residues in the CDR3. Germline V CDR1 and CDR2: SGHRS, YFSETQ. The CDR3 loop is CASSLGGTGGMTDTQYF. As DNA, the CDR3 is TGCGCCAGCAGCTTGGGTGGGACAGGAGGGATGACAGATACGCAGTATTTT.

Concerning this clone: The same CDR3 arises from other DNA sequences in this sample as well. V usage is TRBV7-9 and J usage is TRBJ2-5, with D maybe TRBD1 (5 bases). Trimming pared 2 bases from V and 2 bases from J, leaving 9 bases between. This CDR3 is 14 amino acids long. Germline V CDR1 and CDR2: SEHNR, FQNEAQ (reference sequence). In DNA, the CDR3 is TGTGCCAGCAGCTTATTGGCAGGGCAAGAGACCCAGTACTTC. Its translation is CASSLLAGQETQYF.

The CDR3 spells CASRPGANTGELFF. In DNA form, the CDR3 reads TGTGCCAGCAGACCAGGGGCGAACACCGGGGAGCTGTTTTTT. This rearrangement joins TRBV6-5 to TRBJ2-2; D perhaps matches TRBD1 (6 bases). With 6 bases removed from V and 0 bases from J, the gap between germline ends came to 8 bases. The CDR3 consists of 14 residues. Germline lookup yields CDR1 MNHEY and CDR2 SVGAGI.

V gene TRBV3-1 (or the pseudogene TRBV3-2) combines with J gene TRBJ2-1; 8 bases match TRBD2. CDR3 size: 17 residues. Germline CDR1 is LGHDT and CDR2 is YNNKEL (reference sequence). J was trimmed by 0 bases and V by 1 base; bases with no gene match: 5. CDR3 nucleotides: TGTGCCAGCAGCCAAGGGCCCGGGACTAGCTCCTACAATGAGCAGTTCTTC. Protein product: CASSQGPGTSSYNEQFF.

CDR3 loop: CASSRIPGHANYGYTF. The CDR3 coding sequence is TGTGCCAGCAGCCGAATCCCGGGACATGCTAACTATGGCTACACCTTC. The genes are TRBV11-3 and TRBJ1-2; TRBD1 might be the D (6 bases). There are 16 residues in the CDR3. CDR1 is SGHNT and CDR2 is YENEEA in the germline V gene. The V end lost 5 bases, the J end lost 0 bases, and 16 bases lay between the germline ends.

The rearrangement uses TRBV15 and TRBJ1-2; D is unclear. V was pared by 0 bases and J by 4 bases, with 15 bases between. Germline V gives CDR1 LNHNV, CDR2 YYDKDF (reference sequence). The CDR3 sequence is 16 residues long. CDR3 coding DNA: TGTGCCACCAGCAGAGATCTGACCCCGGCCGGCTATGGCTACACCTTC. Amino acid sequence: CATSRDLTPAGYGYTF.

The chain recombines TRBV6-1 with TRBJ2-5; 9 positions match TRBD2. The ends lost 0 bases at V and 4 bases at J; junction bases unmatched: 3. This CDR3 has 15 residues. Germline-derived CDR1 and CDR2 are MNHNS and SASEGT. The CDR3 DNA reads TGTGCCAGCAGTGAAGCTAGCGGGAGTTCAGAGACCCAGTACTTC. It translates to CASSEASGSSETQYF.

The chain has TRBV10-3 and TRBJ1-6, with a possible D match to TRBD1 (6 bases). Germline V gene data show CDR1 as ENHRY and CDR2 as SYGVKD. Trimming shortened V by 0 bases and J by 7 bases, and 19 bases separated the two germline ends. This CDR3 is built from 18 residues. The CDR3 sequence: CAISESLRGGTANSPLHF. The CDR3 DNA reads TGTGCCATCAGTGAGTCGCTTCGAGGGGGGACGGCGAATTCACCCCTCCACTTT.

The sample holds one count of this clone. V usage is TRBV9 and J usage is TRBJ2-3, with 9 bases that match TRBD2. The V gene's germline CDR1 is SGDLS and CDR2 YYNGEE. The CDR3 loop spans 16 amino acids. Trimming removed 0 bases from V and 4 bases from J; junction bases left unmatched: 6. CDR3 loop: CASSVGGRGPADTQYF. The CDR3, as DNA: TGTGCCAGCAGCGTAGGCGGGAGGGGTCCGGCAGATACGCAGTATTTT. Complete variable domain (other parts from reference TRBV9 and TRBJ2-3): DSGVTQTPKHLITATGQRVTLRCSPRSGDLSVYWYQQSLDQGLQFLIQYYNGEERAKGNILERFSAQQFPDLHSELNLSSLELGDSALYFCASSVGGRGPADTQYFGPGTRLTVL.

The chain combines TRBV7-9 with TRBJ2-7; the D is unclear. This CDR3 comprises 12 residues. CDR1 and CDR2 from the germline V gene are SEHNR and FQNEAQ (reference sequence). V lost 1 base and J 4 bases, leaving 5 bases between the germline ends. The DNA for the CDR3 is TGTGCCAGCAGCTTAGTCCGGTACGAGCAGTACTTC. This encodes CASSLVRYEQYF.

The chain employs TRBV11-3 and TRBJ2-5, with 8 bases lining up with TRBD2. This CDR3 comprises 17 residues. V lost 1 base to trimming and J lost 5 bases; unmatched junction nucleotides: 12. Germline V gene sequence: CDR1 SGHNT, CDR2 YENEEA. CDR3 sequence: CASSLGPAGAGGETQYF. The CDR3 DNA reads as TGTGCCAGCAGCTTAGGGCCAGCGGGAGCAGGCGGGGAGACCCAGTACTTC. Variable domain in full (rest from reference TRBV11-3 and TRBJ2-5): EAGVVQSPRYKIIEKKQPVAFWCNPISGHNTLYWYLQNLGQGPELLIRYENEEAVDDSQLPKDRFSAERLKGVDSTLKIQPAELGDSAVYLCASSLGPAGAGGETQYFGPGTRLLVL.

J is TRBJ1-2 and V is TRBV15; D gene unclear. The CDR3 extends over 14 amino acids. Germline V gene lookup returns CDR1 LNHNV and CDR2 YYDKDF (reference sequence). Trimming shortened V by 0 bases and J by 8 bases, and 13 bases separated the two germline ends. Written as DNA, the CDR3 is TGTGCCACCAGCAGAGAGACGTTGAGGAAGGGCTACACCTTC. This encodes CATSRETLRKGYTF. Combining the CDR3 with reference TRBV15 and TRBJ1-2 gives the whole variable domain DAMVIQNPRYQVTQFGKPVTLSCSQTLNHNVMYWYQQKSSQAPKLLFHYYDKDFNNEADTPDNFQSRRPNTSFCFLDIRSPGLGDTAMYLCATSRETLRKGYTFGSGTRLTVV.

V gene TRBV14 combines with J gene TRBJ2-1, with 7 bases lining up with TRBD1. J gave up 7 bases and V 4 bases, and 13 bases lay outside the gene matches. Germline V gene sequence: CDR1 SGHDN, CDR2 FVKESK. This CDR3 comprises 16 residues. CDR3 nucleotides: TGTGCCAGCAGCCTCCAGGGGCTGGACAGGACTAATGAGCAGTTCTTC. As protein: CASSLQGLDRTNEQFF.

V is TRBV6-5 and J is TRBJ2-3; unclear D gene. Trimming shortened V by 0 bases and J by 4 bases, and 8 bases separated the two germline ends. The CDR3 covers 14 residues. Germline lookup yields CDR1 MNHEY and CDR2 SVGAGI. The CDR3 DNA is TGTGCCAGCAGTTACTCTGAAGAGGCAGATACGCAGTATTTT. Its translation: CASSYSEEADTQYF.

The genes are TRBV7-9 and TRBJ2-1, with TRBD2 identical over 12 bases. The trim removed 2 bases at V and 8 bases at J, leaving 1 base unmatched. Germline CDR1 SEHNR, CDR2 FQNEAQ (reference sequence). This CDR3 region has 14 residues. CDR3 in amino acids: CASSLPSGRDEQFF. The CDR3 DNA sequence: TGTGCCAGCAGCTTACCTAGCGGGAGGGATGAGCAGTTCTTC. Variable domain in full (rest from reference TRBV7-9 and TRBJ2-1): DTGVSQNPRHKITKRGQNVTFRCDPISEHNRLYWYRQTLGQGPEFLTYFQNEAQLEKSRLLSDRFSAERPKGSFSTLEIQRTEQGDSAMYLCASSLPSGRDEQFFGPGTRLTVL.

The rearrangement uses TRBV29-1 and TRBJ1-1; TRBD1 agrees at 9 bases. Germline assignment: CDR1 SQVTM and CDR2 ANQGSEA. V lost 3 bases and J lost 6; bases outside the gene matches: 8. The CDR3 runs 14 residues. The CDR3 DNA reads as TGCAGCGTTGACCTAACAGGGGGCCCCGCTGAAGCTTTCTTT. Translating it yields CSVDLTGGPAEAFF.

The J gene is TRBJ1-1, the V gene TRBV6-5; a weak D match, TRBD1 (5 bases). The CDR3 runs 14 residues. V lost 0 bases and J 4 bases, leaving 9 bases between the germline ends. CDR1 is MNHEY, CDR2 SVGAGI, per germline. This CDR3 reads CASSYSGGTTEAFF. CDR3 DNA: TGTGCCAGCAGTTACTCTGGGGGGACCACTGAAGCTTTCTTT.

The V and J genes are TRBV27 and TRBJ1-3, with D hard to call. Germline V gene data show CDR1 as MNHEY and CDR2 as SMNVEV (reference sequence). The CDR3 is made up of 12 amino acids. Trimming took off 8 bases at V and 0 bases at J, with 5 bases between the two ends. The CDR3 DNA reads as TGTGCCAGCGGATTCTCTGGAAACACCATATATTTT. Amino acid sequence: CASGFSGNTIYF.

The chain recombines TRBV3-1 (or the pseudogene TRBV3-2) with TRBJ2-5; D unresolved. The CDR3 has 17 residues. The V gene lost 0 bases and the J gene lost 1 base, with 15 bases spanning the gap. Per germline, CDR1 LGHDT and CDR2 YNNKEL (reference sequence). CDR3 nucleotides: TGTGCCAGCAGCCAAGAAGTTCTGACGGCCACCCAAGAGACCCAGTACTTC. Translated: CASSQEVLTATQETQYF.

The V and J genes are TRBV5-4 and TRBJ1-4; 8 bases are shared with TRBD1. The junction had 2 bases not matched to a gene; V was cut back by 3 bases and J by 4 bases. The CDR3 is 14 residues long. Germline loops: CDR1 SGHNT, CDR2 YYREEE (reference sequence). The chain's CDR3 is CASSSQGGNEKLFF. CDR3 bases: TGTGCCAGCAGCTCACAGGGGGGTAATGAAAAACTGTTTTTT.

This rearrangement joins TRBV5-6 to TRBJ2-7; D unclear. V lost 3 bases, J lost 4 bases, and 11 bases lay in between. CDR3 length: 13 amino acids. The germline V gene encodes CDR1 SGHDT and CDR2 YYEEEE. The CDR3 DNA is TGTGCCAGCAGCTCGCCTTCGAGTTACGAGCAGTACTTC. Translated, it gives CASSSPSSYEQYF.

The chain combines TRBV5-4 with TRBJ1-1; 9 nucleotides match TRBD1. V dropped 3 bases and J dropped 5; count of bases not matched to a gene: 8. There are 15 residues in the CDR3. Germline CDR1 and CDR2: SGHNT and YYREEE (reference sequence). The CDR3 sequence is CASSWEGTGWTEAFF. CDR3 in DNA: TGTGCCAGCAGCTGGGAGGGGACAGGGTGGACTGAAGCTTTCTTT. The full variable domain, rest sourced from reference TRBV5-4 and TRBJ1-1, is ETGVTQSPTHLIKTRGQQVTLRCSSQSGHNTVSWYQQALGQGPQFIFQYYREEENGRGNFPPRFSGLQFPNYSSELNVNALELDDSALYLCASSWEGTGWTEAFFGQGTRLTVV.

The V and J genes are TRBV7-9 and TRBJ1-2; TRBD1 matches 8 bases. V shed 4 bases and J 5 bases; nucleotides not matched to a gene: 12. This CDR3 comprises 16 residues. Germline CDR1 SEHNR, CDR2 FQNEAQ (reference sequence). For the CDR3, the DNA is TGTGCCAGCAGCTGGACGTATGGACAGGGAACATATGGCTACACCTTC. Residues: CASSWTYGQGTYGYTF. The variable domain in full, with the rest retrieved from reference TRBV7-9 and TRBJ1-2, is DTGVSQNPRHKITKRGQNVTFRCDPISEHNRLYWYRQTLGQGPEFLTYFQNEAQLEKSRLLSDRFSAERPKGSFSTLEIQRTEQGDSAMYLCASSWTYGQGTYGYTFGSGTRLTVV.